Listed below are T cell receptor beta chains from one sample, sequenced in a study of blood T cell repertoires in COVID-19. Assay used: immunoSEQ multiplex PCR; TCRdb lists only in-frame clones, some missing. The sample has some 490,000 clones, approximately 83% seen once. The sequenced sample consisted of peripheral blood. Source of these receptors: a human donor in a cohort sampled during active COVID-19. CDR3s include the opening cysteine and the closing phenylalanine or tryptophan. A D gene is named only where the DNA matches it firmly. Expanded clones are given a class, and other clones once, few, many or no size at all.

cdr3_aa cdr3_nt j_call d_call clone_size v_call
CASAPGTGTIVATDTQYF TGTGCTAGTGCCCCCGGGACAGGCACCATTGTTGCCACAGATACGCAGTATTTT TRBJ2-3 TRBD1 - TRBV12-5
CASRSSWGGAGELFF TGTGCCAGCAGATCTAGCTGGGGGGGCGCCGGGGAGCTGTTTTTT TRBJ2-2 - - TRBV7-2
CASSPGEGTGVVYGYTF TGCGCCAGCAGCCCCGGAGAGGGGACAGGGGTCGTCTATGGCTACACCTTC TRBJ1-2 TRBD1 - TRBV4-1
CASSGLDYNEQFF TGTGCCAGTTCGGGACTTGACTACAATGAGCAGTTCTTC TRBJ2-1 - - TRBV19
CASSLAPGVGSDGYTF TGTGCCAGCAGCTTAGCCCCAGGGGTGGGGTCGGATGGCTACACCTTC TRBJ1-2 - - TRBV7-9
CASSVDQGGSQYF TGTGCCAGCAGCGTAGACCAGGGAGGGTCGCAGTATTTT TRBJ2-3 TRBD2 - TRBV9
CASSGIPGQGVYGYTF TGTGCCAGTAGTGGTATACCCGGACAGGGGGTCTATGGCTACACCTTC TRBJ1-2 TRBD1 once TRBV19
CASRFASDSYNEQFF TGTGCCAGCAGATTTGCTAGCGACTCCTACAATGAGCAGTTCTTC TRBJ2-1 - - TRBV6-5
CAWLQGAGTEAFF TGTGCCTGGTTACAGGGGGCGGGCACTGAAGCTTTCTTT TRBJ1-1 TRBD1 - TRBV30
CASSEGRRLADTQYF TGTGCCAGCAGTGAGGGCCGGAGACTAGCAGATACGCAGTATTTT TRBJ2-3 - - TRBV6-4
CASSLGQAHYGYTF TGCGCCAGCAGCTTGGGGCAGGCACACTATGGCTACACCTTC TRBJ1-2 - - TRBV5-1
CASSQDDRGYTF TGCGCCAGCAGCCAAGACGACAGAGGCTACACCTTC TRBJ1-2 - - TRBV4-3
CASSQGGGQTGELFF TGTGCCAGCAGCCAAGGCGGGGGGCAAACCGGGGAGCTGTTTTTT TRBJ2-2 TRBD2 - TRBV3-1/TRBV3-2
CASSLGTEREAFF TGCGCCAGCAGCTTGGGGACAGAGAGAGAAGCTTTCTTT TRBJ1-1 - few TRBV5-1
CASSPLTGTGVTEAFF TGTGCCAGCTCCCCTCTTACCGGGACAGGGGTAACTGAAGCTTTCTTT TRBJ1-1 TRBD1 - TRBV18
CASSSFDKAPNQPQHF TGTGCCAGCAGTTCTTTCGACAAAGCCCCGAATCAGCCCCAGCATTTT TRBJ1-5 - - TRBV27
CASSRRRDTEAFF TGTGCCAGCAGCCGACGGCGGGACACTGAAGCTTTCTTT TRBJ1-1 - - TRBV7-2
CASQGETEAFF TGCGCCAGCCAAGGGGAAACTGAAGCTTTCTTT TRBJ1-1 - - TRBV5-1
CASTETSETTYEQYF TGTGCCAGTACTGAGACTAGCGAGACGACCTACGAGCAGTACTTC TRBJ2-7 TRBD2 - TRBV19
CASSPGRGNSPLHF TGTGCCAGCAGTCCCGGACGAGGGAATTCACCCCTCCACTTT TRBJ1-6 - few TRBV27
CATSRDHIGGYTF TGTGCCACCAGCAGAGATCACATCGGGGGCTACACCTTC TRBJ1-2 - - TRBV15
CASSRLIGQGDEKLFF TGTGCCAGCAGCCGCCTAATTGGACAGGGGGATGAAAAACTGTTTTTT TRBJ1-4 TRBD1 - TRBV16
CAWSLGDTDTQYF TGTGCCTGGAGCCTAGGAGACACAGATACGCAGTATTTT TRBJ2-3 - once TRBV30
CASSPPGQGSTEAFF TGTGCCAGCTCACCCCCCGGACAGGGCTCCACTGAAGCTTTCTTT TRBJ1-1 TRBD1 - TRBV18
CSARQGRTDTQYF TGCAGCGCCCGACAGGGACGCACAGATACGCAGTATTTT TRBJ2-3 TRBD1 - TRBV29-1
CASSSGGTANTEAFF TGCGCCAGCAGCTCCGGCGGGACAGCGAACACTGAAGCTTTCTTT TRBJ1-1 TRBD1 - TRBV5-1
CASTRGGGTEAFF TGTGCCAGCACGCGGGGAGGTGGCACTGAAGCTTTCTTT TRBJ1-1 - - TRBV27
CASSRTGPNTEAFF TGCGCCAGCAGCCGGACAGGGCCGAACACTGAAGCTTTCTTT TRBJ1-1 TRBD1 - TRBV5-1
CASSLQGAKNIQYF TGTGCCAGCAGTTTACAGGGGGCCAAAAACATTCAGTACTTC TRBJ2-4 TRBD1 - TRBV6-2/TRBV6-3
CASSYPGLAGDEQYF TGTGCCAGCAGTTACCCGGGACTAGCGGGAGACGAGCAGTACTTC TRBJ2-7 TRBD2 - TRBV6-5
CASSPGAYGYTF TGTGCCAGCAGCCCCGGTGCCTATGGCTACACCTTC TRBJ1-2 - - TRBV6-2/TRBV6-3
CASSPVKGGYGSPLHF TGTGCCAGCAGTCCCGTAAAAGGGGGCTACGGTTCACCCCTCCACTTT TRBJ1-6 TRBD1 - TRBV28
CASSLDRVPGELFF TGTGCCAGCAGCTTAGACAGGGTACCCGGGGAGCTGTTTTTT TRBJ2-2 TRBD1 once TRBV7-3
CASSMRQGAYNEQFF TGTGCCAGCAGCATGCGACAGGGGGCCTACAATGAGCAGTTCTTC TRBJ2-1 TRBD1 - TRBV11-3
CAWSVQNNQPQHF TGTGCCTGGAGTGTACAGAACAATCAGCCCCAGCATTTT TRBJ1-5 - - TRBV30
CASSLTGYQETQYF TGCGCCAGCAGCTTGACAGGGTACCAAGAGACCCAGTACTTC TRBJ2-5 - - TRBV5-1
CASRRASGKGTDTQYF TGTGCCAGCAGAAGGGCTAGCGGGAAGGGAACAGATACGCAGTATTTT TRBJ2-3 TRBD2 - TRBV2
CASSISRQGSEAFF TGTGCCAGTAGTATTTCCCGCCAGGGATCTGAAGCTTTCTTT TRBJ1-1 - - TRBV19
CATSIAGGYEQFF TGTGCCACCAGTATAGCGGGAGGCTATGAGCAGTTCTTC TRBJ2-1 TRBD2 few TRBV24-1
CASSSVWTGDQPQHF TGTGCCAGTAGCTCGGTCTGGACGGGGGATCAGCCCCAGCATTTT TRBJ1-5 - - TRBV19
CASTSPDTQYF TGTGCCAGCACCTCTCCTGATACGCAGTATTTT TRBJ2-3 - - TRBV28
CASSLYGPYGYTF TGTGCCAGCAGCTTGTACGGTCCCTATGGCTACACCTTC TRBJ1-2 - - TRBV7-2
CASSLNAGDYGYTF TGTGCCAGCAGCTTAAATGCAGGGGACTATGGCTACACCTTC TRBJ1-2 - - TRBV7-2
CASSSGQLLSGNTIYF TGTGCCAGCAGTTCGGGACAGCTACTCTCTGGAAACACCATATATTTT TRBJ1-3 TRBD1 - TRBV28
CASSLPTGGGETQYF TGTGCCAGCAGCTTACCCACAGGGGGGGGAGAGACCCAGTACTTC TRBJ2-5 - - TRBV7-2
CASSLSSGTYNEQFF TGTGCCAGCAGCCTCTCTAGCGGAACGTACAATGAGCAGTTCTTC TRBJ2-1 TRBD2 - TRBV7-6
CASKSPRGSNEQFF TGTGCCAGCAAATCCCCCCGGGGGAGCAATGAGCAGTTCTTC TRBJ2-1 - - TRBV28
CASSTEPGTKGFQQFF TGTGCCAGCAGCACCGAGCCCGGGACTAAAGGGTTTCAGCAGTTCTTC TRBJ2-1 TRBD2 few TRBV7-3
CASSYSWGRSNQPQHF TGTGCCAGCAGCTACTCCTGGGGCAGGAGCAATCAGCCCCAGCATTTT TRBJ1-5 - - TRBV5-8
CASSPGNQETQYF TGCGCCAGCAGCCCGGGGAACCAAGAGACCCAGTACTTC TRBJ2-5 - - TRBV5-1
CASSETLAGVEDTQYF TGTGCCAGCTCTGAAACCCTAGCGGGAGTCGAAGATACGCAGTATTTT TRBJ2-3 TRBD2 - TRBV28
CASSLALNQPQHF TGTGCCAGCAGCTTAGCTCTAAATCAGCCCCAGCATTTT TRBJ1-5 - - TRBV11-1
CASTGEEGLGNTEAFF TGTGCCAGCACCGGGGAGGAGGGTTTGGGGAACACTGAAGCTTTCTTT TRBJ1-1 - - TRBV6-7
CASSIGLAGVTDTQYF TGTGCCAGTAGTATCGGACTAGCGGGAGTCACAGATACGCAGTATTTT TRBJ2-3 TRBD2 once TRBV19
CASSSPGSPRLYEQYF TGTGCCAGCAGTTCTCCGGGATCACCACGTCTATACGAGCAGTACTTC TRBJ2-7 - - TRBV28